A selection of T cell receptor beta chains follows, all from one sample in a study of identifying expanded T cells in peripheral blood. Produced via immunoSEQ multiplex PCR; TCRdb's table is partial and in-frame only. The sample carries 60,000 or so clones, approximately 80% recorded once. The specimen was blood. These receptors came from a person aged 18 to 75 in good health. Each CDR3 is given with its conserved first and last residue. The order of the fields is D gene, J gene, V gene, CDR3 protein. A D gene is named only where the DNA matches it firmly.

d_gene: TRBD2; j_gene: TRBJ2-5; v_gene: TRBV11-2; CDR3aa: CASSSGSSGHRRETQYF
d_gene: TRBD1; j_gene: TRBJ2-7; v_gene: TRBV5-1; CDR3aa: CASSRGTVNEQYF
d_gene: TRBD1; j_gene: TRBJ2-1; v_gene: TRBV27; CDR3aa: CASKNDRASSYNEQFF
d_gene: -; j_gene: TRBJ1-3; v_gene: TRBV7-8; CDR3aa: CASSLVSGSGNTIYF
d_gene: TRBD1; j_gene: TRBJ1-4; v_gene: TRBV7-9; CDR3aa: CATRQGAATNEKLFF
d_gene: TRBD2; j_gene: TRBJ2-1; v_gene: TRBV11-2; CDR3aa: CASSLDAGGPGNEQFF
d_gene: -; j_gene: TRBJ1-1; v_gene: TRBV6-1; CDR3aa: CASSQGGARAFF
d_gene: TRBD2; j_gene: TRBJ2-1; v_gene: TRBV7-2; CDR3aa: CASSSGRANNEQFF
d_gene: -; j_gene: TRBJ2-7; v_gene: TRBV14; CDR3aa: CASSQGRAGFGEQYF
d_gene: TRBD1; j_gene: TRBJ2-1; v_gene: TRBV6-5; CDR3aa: CASSHGQGFRNEQFF
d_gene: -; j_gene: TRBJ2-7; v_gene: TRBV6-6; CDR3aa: CASSYPRGASYEQYF
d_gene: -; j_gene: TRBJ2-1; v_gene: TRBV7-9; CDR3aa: CASSLVPDNEQFF
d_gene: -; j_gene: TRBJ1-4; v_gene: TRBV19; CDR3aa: CASSLGATNEKLFF
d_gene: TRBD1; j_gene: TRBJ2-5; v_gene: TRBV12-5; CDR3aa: CASGSTGTGWRETQYF
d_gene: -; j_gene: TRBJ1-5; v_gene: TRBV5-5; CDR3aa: CASSLVAAQSAQHF
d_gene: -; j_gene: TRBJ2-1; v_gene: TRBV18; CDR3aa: CASSHVKFRESLGNEQFF
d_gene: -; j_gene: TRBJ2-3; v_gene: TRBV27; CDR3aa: CASSLSTRGDTQYF
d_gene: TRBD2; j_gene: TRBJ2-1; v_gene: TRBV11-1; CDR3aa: CASSRTSGGKEFF
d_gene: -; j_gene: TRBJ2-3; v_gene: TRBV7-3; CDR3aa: CASSEYYGGDTQYF
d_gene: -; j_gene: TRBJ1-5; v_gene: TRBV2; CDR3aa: CASSDNSNQPQHF
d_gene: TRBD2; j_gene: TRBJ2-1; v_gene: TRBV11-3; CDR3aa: CASSLFLTSGSSYEQFF
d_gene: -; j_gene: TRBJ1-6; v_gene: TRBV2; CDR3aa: CASSEMGWEGTNNSPLHF
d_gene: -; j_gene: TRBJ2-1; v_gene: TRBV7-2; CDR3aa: CASSPLGPTYNEQFF
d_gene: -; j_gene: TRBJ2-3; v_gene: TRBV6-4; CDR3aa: CASSESQGSTQYF
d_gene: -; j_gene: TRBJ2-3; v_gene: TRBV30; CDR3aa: CAWGPWSTDTQYF
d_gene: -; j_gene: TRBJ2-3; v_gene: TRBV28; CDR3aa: CASSSPGVTDTQYF
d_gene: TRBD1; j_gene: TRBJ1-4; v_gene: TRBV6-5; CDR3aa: CASSYTTGGREKLFF
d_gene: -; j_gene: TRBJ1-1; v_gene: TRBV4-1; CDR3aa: CASSLSDRGTEAFF
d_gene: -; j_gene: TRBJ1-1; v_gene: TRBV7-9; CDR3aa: CASSQTVGDTEAFF
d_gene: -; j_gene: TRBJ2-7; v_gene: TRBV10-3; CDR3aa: CAISTGYEQYF
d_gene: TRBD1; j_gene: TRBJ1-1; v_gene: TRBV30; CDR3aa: CAAFQGGNTEAFF
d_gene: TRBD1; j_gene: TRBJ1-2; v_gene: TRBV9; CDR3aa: CASSVVAGGSGYTF
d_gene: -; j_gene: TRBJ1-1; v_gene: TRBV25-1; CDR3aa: CASSGLGNTEAFF
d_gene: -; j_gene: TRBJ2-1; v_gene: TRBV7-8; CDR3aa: CASSLGLGASYNEQFF
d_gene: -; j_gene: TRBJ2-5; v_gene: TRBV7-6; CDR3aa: CASRQQGEETQYF
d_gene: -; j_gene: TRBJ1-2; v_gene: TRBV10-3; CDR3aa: CAISEGKAGGYTF
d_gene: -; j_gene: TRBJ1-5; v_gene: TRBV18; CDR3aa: CASSLNQVGLGQPQHF
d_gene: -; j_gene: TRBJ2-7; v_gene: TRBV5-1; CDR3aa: CASSQVSRGSEQYF
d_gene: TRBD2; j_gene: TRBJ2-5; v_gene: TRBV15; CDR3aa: CATSKGGTTQETQYF
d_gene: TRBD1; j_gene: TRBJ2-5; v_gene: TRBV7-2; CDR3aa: CASSLDRGRETQYF
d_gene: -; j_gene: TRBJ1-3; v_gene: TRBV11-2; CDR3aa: CASSFRGISGNTIYF
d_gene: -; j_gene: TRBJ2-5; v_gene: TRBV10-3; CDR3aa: CATQGSGETQYF
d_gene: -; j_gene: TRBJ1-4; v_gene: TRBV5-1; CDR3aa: CASSFDSFNEKLFF
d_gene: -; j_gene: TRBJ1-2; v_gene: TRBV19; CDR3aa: CASSINRDYGYTF
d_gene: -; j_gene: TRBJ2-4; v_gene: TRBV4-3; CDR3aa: CASSPRLAKNIQYF
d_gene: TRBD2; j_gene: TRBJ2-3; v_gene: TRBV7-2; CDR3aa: CASSLNRLAGSTDTQYF
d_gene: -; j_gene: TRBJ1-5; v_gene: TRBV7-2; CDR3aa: CASSSLGGFSQPQHF
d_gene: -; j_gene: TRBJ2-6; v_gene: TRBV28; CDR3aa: CASSFRGAGANVLTF